The clone carrying this T cell receptor (beta chain) was seen a single time. This sample was included in a study of cytomegalovirus exposure and HLA in healthy donors. CDR1 and CDR2 from the germline V gene are SGHTA and FQGTGA. The CDR3 is made up of 16 amino acids. The V end was cut by 1 base, the J end by 0 bases, with 9 bases between. The PCR contained 60 Vbeta and 13 Jbeta primers. Generated by immunoSEQ multiplex PCR, the TCRdb table keeps only in-frame clones and is missing some. Of about 150,000 clones listed, around 77% were seen once; the top ten hold approximately 1.5%. This chain connects TRBV7-3 to TRBJ2-2; D may be TRBD1 (5 bases). The TCR sequence derives from a man aged 35-49 years in good health and CMV-seronegative. Sequenced material: PBMCs. CDR3: CASSLSATANTGELFF. The CDR3 DNA follows: TGTGCCAGCAGCTTAAGCGCGACAGCGAACACCGGGGAGCTGTTTTTT.